These 14 T cell receptor beta chains originate from one sample sequenced in a study of siplizumab effects on memory and regulatory T cells. The repertoire was sequenced with immunoSEQ multiplex PCR; TCRdb's copy has only in-frame clones and lacks some. The data show about 100,000 clones, 80% to 95% seen once. The sample taken for sequencing was CD4+ T cells sorted from blood. Receptor source: a human donor in good health. Some clones in this sample may be carry-over from other donors' samples.

The chain couples TRBV5-1 to TRBJ2-2; D is undetermined. This CDR3 comprises 15 residues. Germline CDR1 is SGHRS and CDR2 is YFSETQ. Trimming removed 4 bases from V and 1 base from J, with 11 bases in between. This chain's CDR3 is CASSPDGQNTGELFF. CDR3 sequence (DNA): TGCGCCAGCAGCCCGGACGGGCAGAACACCGGGGAGCTGTTTTTT.

The chain is built from TRBV2 and TRBJ2-3; maybe TRBD2 (5 bases). V shed 6 bases and J shed 2 bases, with 9 bases lying between them. CDR1 SNHLY and CDR2 FYNNEI come from the germline V gene. The CDR3 length is 13 residues. The CDR3 sequence is CASREGPTDTQYF. The CDR3 DNA reads as TGTGCCAGCAGAGAGGGCCCCACAGATACGCAGTATTTT.

The rearrangement joins TRBV5-1 to TRBJ2-5, with D tentatively TRBD2 (5 bases). This CDR3 has 13 residues. Germline CDR1 SGHRS, CDR2 YFSETQ. V was pared by 0 bases and J by 5 bases, with 8 bases between. The CDR3 loop is CASSLDQRETQYF. The CDR3 nucleotides are TGCGCCAGCAGCTTGGACCAGCGGGAGACCCAGTACTTC.

The chain recombines TRBV7-3 with TRBJ2-1; no firm D call. The CDR3 extends over 13 amino acids. Germline V gene data show CDR1 as SGHTA and CDR2 as FQGTGA. V was pared by 6 bases and J by 4 bases, with 10 bases between. In nucleotides, the CDR3 is TGTGCCAGCAGGTCGACTGATTACAATGAGCAGTTCTTC. Translated, it gives CASRSTDYNEQFF.

The V call is TRBV6-5, the J call TRBJ2-5; D unresolved. Germline V lookup: CDR1 MNHEY, CDR2 SVGAGI. Trimming pared 6 bases from V and 5 bases from J, leaving 19 bases between. The CDR3 is 15 amino acids. For the CDR3, the DNA is TGTGCCAGCAGAACCGGGTCTATTGGTGCGGAGACCCAGTACTTC. The encoded protein is CASRTGSIGAETQYF.

CDR3 region: CASSLGFQGKHNEQFF. The CDR3 DNA reads TGCGCCAGCAGCTTGGGGTTTCAGGGCAAGCACAATGAGCAGTTCTTC. The chain combines TRBV5-1 with TRBJ2-1, with a tentative D call TRBD1 (5 bases). Germline values: CDR1 SGHRS, CDR2 YFSETQ. The length of the CDR3 is 16 residues. Deletions cut 0 bases from V and 5 bases from J, with 15 bases between.

DNA of the CDR3: TGCGCCAGCAGCGGGGGACTAGCGGGAGTTCAGGAGCAGTACTTC. Its translation: CASSGGLAGVQEQYF. The chain links TRBV5-1 to TRBJ2-7, with 14 nucleotides matching TRBD2. The ends lost 4 bases at V and 7 bases at J; junction bases unmatched: 7. The germline V gene encodes CDR1 SGHRS and CDR2 YFSETQ. There are 15 residues in the CDR3.

J is TRBJ2-1 and V is TRBV9; perhaps TRBD1 as D (8 bases). The germline CDR1 and CDR2 sequences are SGDLS and YYNGEE. This CDR3 region has 16 residues. The V end was cut by 4 bases, the J end by 3 bases, with 17 bases between. The DNA for the CDR3 is TGTGCCAGCAGCCCAGGGGGCCTAGCGGTCTACAATGAGCAGTTCTTC. Translating gives CASSPGGLAVYNEQFF.

Comment on this clone: Other DNA sequences of this sample code for an identical CDR3. The V and J genes are TRBV2 and TRBJ1-5, with 9 positions matching TRBD1. In germline, CDR1 is SNHLY, CDR2 FYNNEI. V was pared by 6 bases and J by 4 bases, with 1 base of the junction left unmatched. This CDR3 has 13 residues. The CDR3 DNA reads TGTGCCAGCAGGGGACAGGGTAATCAGCCCCAGCATTTT. It encodes CASRGQGNQPQHF.

Of note for this clone: At one boundary the junction diverges from the germline segment, which might be a read error. The V and J genes are TRBV5-1 and TRBJ1-1; no clear D gene. The CDR3 has 15 residues. Germline V gives CDR1 SGHRS, CDR2 YFSETQ. The CDR3 region has the DNA TGTGCCAGCAGCCGCGGACTGGTTATGAACACTGAAGCTTTCTTT. Its translation: CASSRGLVMNTEAFF.

The chain combines TRBV29-1 with TRBJ2-1; TRBD2 might be the D (6 bases). Germline V gives CDR1 SQVTM, CDR2 ANQGSEA. The CDR3 is made up of 15 amino acids. CDR3 amino acids: CSASLAGTSYNEQFF. The CDR3 DNA sequence: TGCAGTGCAAGCTTGGCGGGGACCTCCTACAATGAGCAGTTCTTC.

V is TRBV15 and J is TRBJ2-5; weak D call: TRBD2 (6 bases). Trimming took 8 bases from V and 4 from J, leaving 17 bases between them. CDR1 is LNHNV, CDR2 YYDKDF, per germline (reference sequence). The CDR3 extends over 14 amino acids. The CDR3 loop reads CATLDRSAGETQYF. The CDR3 bases are TGTGCCACCTTAGACCGATCAGCGGGAGAGACCCAGTACTTC.

This clone showed up just once. The V gene is TRBV5-1, the J gene TRBJ2-7, with 11 bases matching TRBD2. The junction had 4 bases not matched to a gene; V was cut back by 0 bases and J by 2 bases. CDR1 is SGHRS, CDR2 YFSETQ, per germline. This CDR3 has 16 amino acids. The CDR3 here is CASSLGGTSGTYEQYF. Written as DNA, the CDR3 is TGCGCCAGCAGCTTGGGAGGGACTAGCGGAACCTACGAGCAGTACTTC.

The V gene is TRBV5-6, the J gene TRBJ1-2; 9 nucleotides align to TRBD1. CDR1 SGHDT and CDR2 YYEEEE come from the germline V gene. The ends lost 4 bases at V and 3 bases at J; junction bases unmatched: 4. The CDR3 loop spans 14 amino acids. The CDR3 coding sequence is TGTGCCAGCAGCCACCGGGACAGGGACTATGGCTACACCTTC. Protein: CASSHRDRDYGYTF.